These 27 T cell receptor beta chains were sequenced from one sample in a study of shared clonotypes between healthy human individuals. Selected positively for CCR7 and CD45RO-negative, naive CD8 cells excluded terminally differentiated effector memory CD45RA+ cells. Some clones are missing from TCRdb's copy, which holds only in-frame ones; the method was immunoSEQ multiplex PCR. This sample has about 820,000 clones, with 90% to 95% found just once. Sequenced material: naive CD8+ T cells sorted from blood. Receptor source: a man aged 25 to 40 in good health.

This rearrangement joins TRBV28 to TRBJ2-7, with no clear D. Germline CDR1 is MDHEN and CDR2 is SYDVKM. Trimming removed 6 bases from V and 1 base from J, with 4 bases in between. This CDR3 comprises 11 residues. Here the CDR3 DNA reads TGTGCCAGCAGCGGGTCCTACGAGCAGTACTTC. Its protein is CASSGSYEQYF. The full variable domain, its missing parts supplied by reference TRBV28 and TRBJ2-7, is DVKVTQSSRYLVKRTGEKVFLECVQDMDHENMFWYRQDPGLGLRLIYFSYDVKMKEKGDIPEGYSVSREKKERFSLILESASTNQTSMYLCASSGSYEQYFGPGTRLTVT.

The chain joins TRBV7-9 to TRBJ2-7; D not resolved. V was shortened by 4 bases and J by 4 bases, with 11 bases between the two germline ends. Germline-derived CDR1 and CDR2 are SEHNR and FQNEAQ (reference sequence). The CDR3 contains 13 residues. As DNA, the CDR3 is TGTGCCAGCAGCTCCTCCTTGGGGTACGAGCAGTACTTC. Translating it yields CASSSSLGYEQYF.

The chain employs TRBV19 and TRBJ2-1, with TRBD2 identical over 7 bases. The CDR3 covers 14 residues. Germline CDR1 reads LNHDA; CDR2 reads SQIVND (reference sequence). With V trimmed by 7 bases and J by 8 bases, 11 bases remained unmatched. DNA of the CDR3: TGTGCCAGTAAGGGGCTAGCGGAACCGGATGAGCAGTTCTTC. It codes for CASKGLAEPDEQFF.

The chain carries TRBV9 and TRBJ2-5; 7 nucleotides align to TRBD2. The CDR3 runs 18 residues. Germline V lookup: CDR1 SGDLS, CDR2 YYNGEE. After removal of 1 base from V and 1 base from J, the junction contained 13 bases not matched to a gene. The CDR3 sequence is CASSVNSGPDGVQETQYF. CDR3 DNA sequence: TGTGCCAGCAGCGTAAATAGCGGGCCAGACGGGGTCCAAGAGACCCAGTACTTC.

The V call is TRBV27, the J call TRBJ2-7; D is ambiguous. This CDR3 has 11 residues. CDR1 MNHEY and CDR2 SMNVEV come from the germline V gene (reference sequence). V dropped 3 bases and J dropped 0 bases, with 0 bases sitting between them. In DNA form, the CDR3 reads TGTGCCAGCAGTTTCTCCTACGAGCAGTACTTC. Translated: CASSFSYEQYF.

The CDR3 region has the DNA TGCAGCGTTGAAGCGCGGGAGAACACCGGGGAGCTGTTTTTT. This translates into CSVEARENTGELFF. This chain links TRBV29-1 with TRBJ2-2, with D possibly being TRBD2 (6 bases). Germline V gene sequence: CDR1 SQVTM, CDR2 ANQGSEA. The germline V and J ends were trimmed by 1 base and 1 base, with 7 bases remaining between them. The CDR3 sequence is 14 residues long.

This clone has just one count. Other DNA sequences from this sample encode an identical CDR3 as well. CDR3 nucleotide sequence: TGTGCCAGCAGTTCCGGGACTAGCGGAGAAGAGACCCAGTACTTC. This translates into CASSSGTSGEETQYF. This sequence joins TRBV5-8 and TRBJ2-5, with 11 bases that match TRBD2. V shed 5 bases, J shed 3 bases, and the junction held 6 bases outside the gene matches. The CDR3 has 15 residues. The germline V gene has CDR1 SGHTS and CDR2 YDEGEE.

The chain links TRBV27 to TRBJ2-7; tentatively, D is TRBD1 (6 bases). Trimming took off 6 bases at V and 3 bases at J, with 15 bases between the two ends. The CDR3 runs 14 residues. Germline V gene data show CDR1 as MNHEY and CDR2 as SMNVEV (reference sequence). This chain's CDR3 is CASSRRGRGYEQYF. Here the CDR3 DNA reads TGTGCCAGCAGCCGGCGAGGCAGGGGCTACGAGCAGTACTTC.

This clone was recorded only once. The gene calls are TRBV27 and TRBJ2-1, with 7 bases identical to TRBD1. The CDR3 length is 11 residues. Trimming cost V 6 bases and J 15 bases; bases outside gene matches: 8. CDR1 is MNHEY and CDR2 is SMNVEV in the germline V gene (reference sequence). The CDR3 sequence is CASSTGTEGFF. In DNA form, the CDR3 reads TGTGCCAGCAGCACCGGGACAGAGGGGTTCTTC.

The rearrangement joins TRBV7-9 to TRBJ2-5; 10 bases agree with TRBD1. Trimming removed 2 bases from V and 5 bases from J; junction bases left unmatched: 8. From germline, CDR1 is SEHNR and CDR2 FQNEAQ (reference sequence). The CDR3 covers 16 residues. The CDR3 DNA follows: TGTGCCAGCAGCTTATTTGGACAGGGGGTTCGGGAGACCCAGTACTTC. It specifies CASSLFGQGVRETQYF.

The rearrangement joins TRBV6-5 to TRBJ2-1; 9 bases are shared with TRBD2. The germline V gene has CDR1 MNHEY and CDR2 SVGAGI. With 0 bases clipped from V and 6 bases from J, the junction kept 3 bases outside the gene matches. This CDR3 contains 15 residues. Written as DNA, the CDR3 is TGTGCCAGCAGTTACTCCGGACTAGCGACCAATGAGCAGTTCTTC. This gives the protein CASSYSGLATNEQFF.

The rearrangement joins TRBV15 to TRBJ2-1; TRBD2 matches at 8 bases. The J segment lost 9 bases and the V segment lost 2 bases, leaving 12 bases of the junction unmatched. Per germline, CDR1 LNHNV and CDR2 YYDKDF (reference sequence). The CDR3 has 16 amino acids. The CDR3 nucleotides are TGTGCCACCAGCAGACGAGCGGGAGCATTGAGTAGTGAGCAGTTCTTC. It is translated as CATSRRAGALSSEQFF. The full variable domain, with the rest looked up from reference TRBV15 and TRBJ2-1, is DAMVIQNPRYQVTQFGKPVTLSCSQTLNHNVMYWYQQKSSQAPKLLFHYYDKDFNNEADTPDNFQSRRPNTSFCFLDIRSPGLGDTAMYLCATSRRAGALSSEQFFGPGTRLTVL.

The chain combines TRBV15 with TRBJ2-7, with 7 bases matching TRBD1. The CDR3 spans 14 residues. V shed 5 bases and J 3 bases; nucleotides not matched to a gene: 7. Germline V gene sequence: CDR1 LNHNV, CDR2 YYDKDF (reference sequence). CDR3 DNA sequence: TGTGCCACCAGCCCCAAGGGGGCTGGCTACGAGCAGTACTTC. Amino acid sequence: CATSPKGAGYEQYF.

In nucleotides, the CDR3 is TGTGCCAGCAGTTTATTGGTCACCACCGGGGAGCTGTTTTTT. Amino acids: CASSLLVTTGELFF. The chain joins TRBV27 to TRBJ2-2; D gene ambiguous. V lost 1 base to trimming and J lost 4 bases, with 7 bases between them. Germline V gene sequence: CDR1 MNHEY, CDR2 SMNVEV (reference sequence). This CDR3 spans 14 amino acids.

The rearrangement uses TRBV7-7 and TRBJ2-2; no clear D gene. The CDR3 is 14 residues long. CDR1 SSHAT and CDR2 FNYEAQ come from the germline V gene (reference sequence). The V end was cut by 5 bases, the J end by 6 bases, with 13 bases between. The CDR3 region is CASSSLEFSGELFF. CDR3 nucleotide sequence: TGTGCCAGCAGCAGCTTAGAATTCTCCGGGGAGCTGTTTTTT. Full variable domain (missing parts from reference TRBV7-7 and TRBJ2-2): GAGVSQSPRYKVTKRGQDVTLRCDPISSHATLYWYQQALGQGPEFLTYFNYEAQPDKSGLPSDRFSAERPEGSISTLTIQRTEQRDSAMYRCASSSLEFSGELFFGEGSRLTVL.

This rearrangement joins TRBV10-1 to TRBJ2-7; D is ambiguous. This CDR3 region has 12 residues. Looked up from germline, CDR1 is WNHNN and CDR2 is SYGVQD (reference sequence). Trimming took off 6 bases at V and 3 bases at J, with 9 bases between the two ends. The CDR3 spells CASSNSDYEQYF. The CDR3 region has the DNA TGCGCCAGCAGCAATTCAGACTACGAGCAGTACTTC.

Only a few counts were recorded for this clone. This sequence joins TRBV6-5 and TRBJ2-1; D remains unclear. V gave up 2 bases and J gave up 4 bases, with 9 bases separating them. Germline V gives CDR1 MNHEY, CDR2 SVGAGI. The CDR3 runs to 14 residues. The CDR3 is CASSYSTFYNEQFF. For the CDR3, the DNA is TGTGCCAGCAGTTACAGCACATTTTACAATGAGCAGTTCTTC.

The chain uses TRBV7-9 and TRBJ1-4, with 8 bases matching TRBD1. V lost 3 bases to trimming and J lost 4 bases; unmatched junction nucleotides: 10. CDR1 and CDR2 from the germline V gene are SEHNR and FQNEAQ (reference sequence). The CDR3 loop spans 17 amino acids. CDR3 in amino acids: CASSLNGQGPLNEKLFF. The CDR3 bases are TGTGCCAGCAGCTTGAATGGACAGGGACCACTTAATGAAAAACTGTTTTTT. The full variable domain, rest sourced from reference TRBV7-9 and TRBJ1-4, is DTGVSQNPRHKITKRGQNVTFRCDPISEHNRLYWYRQTLGQGPEFLTYFQNEAQLEKSRLLSDRFSAERPKGSFSTLEIQRTEQGDSAMYLCASSLNGQGPLNEKLFFGSGTQLSVL.

This chain links TRBV28 with TRBJ1-5; D is perhaps TRBD1 (6 bases). CDR1 and CDR2 from the germline V gene are MDHEN and SYDVKM. The CDR3 consists of 15 residues. V gave up 2 bases and J gave up 7 bases, with 15 bases separating them. This CDR3 is CASSLRETGAQPQHF. For the CDR3, the DNA is TGTGCCAGCAGTTTACGAGAAACGGGGGCCCAGCCCCAGCATTTT.

This clone appeared once. The chain combines TRBV9 with TRBJ2-5; TRBD2 aligns across 7 bases. This CDR3 has 17 amino acids. Germline values: CDR1 SGDLS, CDR2 YYNGEE. J gave up 3 bases and V 3 bases, and 14 bases lay outside the gene matches. CDR3 protein: CASSERGIGTTKETQYF. The DNA for the CDR3 is TGTGCCAGCAGCGAGCGCGGTATAGGGACTACTAAAGAGACCCAGTACTTC. The full variable domain, completed using reference TRBV9 and TRBJ2-5, is DSGVTQTPKHLITATGQRVTLRCSPRSGDLSVYWYQQSLDQGLQFLIQYYNGEERAKGNILERFSAQQFPDLHSELNLSSLELGDSALYFCASSERGIGTTKETQYFGPGTRLLVL.

V gene TRBV28 combines with J gene TRBJ2-7, with 9 bases that match TRBD2. Germline assignment: CDR1 MDHEN and CDR2 SYDVKM. CDR3 length: 16 residues. The ends lost 7 bases at V and 0 bases at J; junction bases unmatched: 10. The CDR3 loop reads CASTLASGISSYEQYF. In nucleotides, the CDR3 is TGTGCCAGCACCTTGGCTAGCGGGATCAGCTCCTACGAGCAGTACTTC.

The chain couples TRBV28 to TRBJ2-1; D gene uncertain. This CDR3 comprises 12 residues. The germline CDR1 and CDR2 sequences are MDHEN and SYDVKM. V was clipped by 8 bases and J by 6 bases, with 11 bases between them. CDR3 region: CASSAGLNEQFF. The CDR3 DNA reads TGTGCCAGCTCCGCCGGCCTCAATGAGCAGTTCTTC.

V is TRBV29-1 and J is TRBJ2-1; D is unresolved. CDR3 length equals 12 residues. The germline V and J ends were trimmed by 3 bases and 7 bases, with 10 bases remaining between them. From germline, CDR1 is SQVTM and CDR2 ANQGSEA. The CDR3 region is CSVDGDGNEQFF. The CDR3 DNA sequence: TGCAGCGTTGATGGGGATGGGAATGAGCAGTTCTTC.

This rearrangement joins TRBV7-3 to TRBJ2-3; D unclear. Trimming cost V 5 bases and J 6 bases, with 12 bases left between them. The CDR3 spans 13 residues. Germline loops: CDR1 SGHTA, CDR2 FQGTGA. CDR3 amino acids: CASSLDPGDTQYF. The CDR3 coding sequence is TGTGCCAGCAGCCTGGACCCCGGGGATACGCAGTATTTT.

V usage is TRBV2 and J usage is TRBJ2-7; possibly TRBD1 or TRBD2 for D (5 bases each). This CDR3 has 15 residues. Trimming took 3 bases from V and 4 from J, leaving 16 bases between them. Germline V gene lookup returns CDR1 SNHLY and CDR2 FYNNEI. The CDR3 DNA reads as TGTGCCAGCAGTGAGGTCGGGGACGCTAGTTACGAGCAGTACTTC. Translation: CASSEVGDASYEQYF.

The chain has TRBV6-6 and TRBJ2-1; D might be TRBD1 or TRBD2, each matching 5 bases. The length of the CDR3 is 16 residues. V gave up 3 bases and J gave up 4 bases, with 16 bases separating them. The germline CDR1 and CDR2 sequences are MNHNY and SVGAGI (reference sequence). CDR3 in DNA: TGTGCCAGCAGTTATCTACCCGGGACGGAGTACAATGAGCAGTTCTTC. Encoded protein: CASSYLPGTEYNEQFF.

The V call is TRBV2, the J call TRBJ2-5, with D perhaps TRBD1 or TRBD2 (6 bases each). The length of the CDR3 is 15 residues. V was trimmed by 5 bases and J by 4 bases, leaving 17 bases between them. Germline CDR1 reads SNHLY; CDR2 reads FYNNEI. This CDR3 reads CASSKKTTGAETQYF. Written as DNA, the CDR3 is TGTGCCAGCAGTAAAAAGACCACGGGGGCAGAGACCCAGTACTTC.